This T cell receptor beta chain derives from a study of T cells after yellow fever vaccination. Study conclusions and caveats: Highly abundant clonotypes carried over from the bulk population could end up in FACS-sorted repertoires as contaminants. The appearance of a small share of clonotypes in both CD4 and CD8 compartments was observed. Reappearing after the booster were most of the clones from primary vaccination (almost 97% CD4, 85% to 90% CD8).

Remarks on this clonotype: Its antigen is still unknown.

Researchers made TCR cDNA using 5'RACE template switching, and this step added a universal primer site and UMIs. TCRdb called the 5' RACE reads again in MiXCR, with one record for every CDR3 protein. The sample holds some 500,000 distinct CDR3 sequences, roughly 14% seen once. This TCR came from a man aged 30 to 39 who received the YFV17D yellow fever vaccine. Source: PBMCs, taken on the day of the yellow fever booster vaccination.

The CDR3 bases are TGTGCCAGCAGCTCACTAGCGGGAGGTCCCGGGAATGAGCAGTTCTTC. It encodes CASSSLAGGPGNEQFF. The chain uses TRBV7-6 and TRBJ2-1, with 12 bases matching TRBD2. Germline CDR1 reads SGHVS; CDR2 reads FNYEAQ. The CDR3 has 16 amino acids. V was pared by 4 bases and J by 7 bases, with 8 bases of the junction left unmatched.